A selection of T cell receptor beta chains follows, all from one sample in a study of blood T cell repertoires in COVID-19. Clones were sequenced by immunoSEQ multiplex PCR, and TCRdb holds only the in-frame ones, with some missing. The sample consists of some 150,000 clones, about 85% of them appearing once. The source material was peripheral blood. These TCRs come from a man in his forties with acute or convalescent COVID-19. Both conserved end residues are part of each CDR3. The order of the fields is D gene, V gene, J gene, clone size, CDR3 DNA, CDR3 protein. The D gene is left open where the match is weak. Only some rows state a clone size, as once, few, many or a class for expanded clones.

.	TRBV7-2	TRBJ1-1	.	TGTGCCAGCAGCCTTAGGGGGACACCCAAAGCTTTCTTT	CASSLRGTPKAFF
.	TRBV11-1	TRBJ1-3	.	TGTGCCAGCAGCTCCCGGGACTTCTCTGGAAACACCATATATTTT	CASSSRDFSGNTIYF
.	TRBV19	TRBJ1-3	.	TGTGCCAGTAGGCCTGTTTCGACAGCGTTCTCTGGAAACACCATATATTTT	CASRPVSTAFSGNTIYF
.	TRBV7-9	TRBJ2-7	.	TGTGCCAGCAGTCTGGAGGGGTATCTCAATTCCTACGAGCAGTACTTC	CASSLEGYLNSYEQYF
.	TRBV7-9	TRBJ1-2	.	TGTGCCAGCAGCTCCCCCGCGGAGGTACGCTACACCTTC	CASSSPAEVRYTF
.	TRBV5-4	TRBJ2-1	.	TGTGCCAGCAGCTTGGCCCCCCCGGGGGAGCAGTTCTTC	CASSLAPPGEQFF
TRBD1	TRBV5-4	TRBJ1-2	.	TGTGCCAGCAGCTCAACAGGGGTCTATGGCTACACCTTC	CASSSTGVYGYTF
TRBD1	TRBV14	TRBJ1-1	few	TGTGCCAGCAGCCAAATTATCTGGACAGGGGGAGAGAACACTGAAGCTTTCTTT	CASSQIIWTGGENTEAFF
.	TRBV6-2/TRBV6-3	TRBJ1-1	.	TGTGCCAGCAGTTATACGGTGAACACTGAAGCTTTCTTT	CASSYTVNTEAFF
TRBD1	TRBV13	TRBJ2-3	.	TGTGCCAGCAGTCCAAGTCTGCGAGGACAGGGTTCACCAGATACGCAGTATTTT	CASSPSLRGQGSPDTQYF
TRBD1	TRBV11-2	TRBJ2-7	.	TGTGCCAGCAGCCGACAGGGGGCCGGCGAGCAGTACTTC	CASSRQGAGEQYF
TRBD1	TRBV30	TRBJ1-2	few	TGTGCCTGGAGGAAGGACAGGGTTTATGGCTACACCTTC	CAWRKDRVYGYTF
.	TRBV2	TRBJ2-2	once	TGTGCCAGTCTCGGAGCGGGTCGCACCGGGGAGCTGTTTTTT	CASLGAGRTGELFF
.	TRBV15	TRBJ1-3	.	TGTGCCACCAGCAGAGATCCAGGTCAAGAAAACACCATATATTTT	CATSRDPGQENTIYF
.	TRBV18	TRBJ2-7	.	TGTGCCAGCTCCCCTGACTCCGGTTTTTCTGAGCAGTACTTC	CASSPDSGFSEQYF
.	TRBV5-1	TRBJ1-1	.	TGCGCCAGCAGCTTTCAGGGGAGCACTGAAGCTTTCTTT	CASSFQGSTEAFF
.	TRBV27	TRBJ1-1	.	TGTGCCAGCAGTTCGACTCCGACAGGAAGGGCTGAAGCTTTCTTT	CASSSTPTGRAEAFF
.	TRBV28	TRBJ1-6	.	TGTGCCAGCAGTTTTCGAGGCGCGTATAATTCACCCCTCCACTTT	CASSFRGAYNSPLHF
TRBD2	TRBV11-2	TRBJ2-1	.	TGTGCCAGCAGCTTAGGGGGGGAGGGTAATGAGCAGTTCTTC	CASSLGGEGNEQFF
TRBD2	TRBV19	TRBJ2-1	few	TGTGCCAGTAGTATAGACTCAGCGGGGGGGCCTTGGGATGAGCAGTTCTTC	CASSIDSAGGPWDEQFF
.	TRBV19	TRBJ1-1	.	TGTGCCAGTACCTTCACCCCGGACACTGAAGCTTTCTTT	CASTFTPDTEAFF
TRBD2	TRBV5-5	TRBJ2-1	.	TGTGCCAGCAGCTTGGTGACGGGGGGTACGAACAATGAGCAGTTCTTC	CASSLVTGGTNNEQFF
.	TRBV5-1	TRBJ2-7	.	TGCGCCAGCAGATTTGACCGGACAGTCTCCTACGAGCAGTACTTC	CASRFDRTVSYEQYF
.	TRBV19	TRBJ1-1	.	TGTGCCAGTAGGACCGACAGGAACACTGAAGCTTTCTTT	CASRTDRNTEAFF
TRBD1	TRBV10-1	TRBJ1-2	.	TGCGCCAGCAGTGAAGGACAGGACTACAACTATGGCTACACCTTC	CASSEGQDYNYGYTF
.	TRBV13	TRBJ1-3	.	TGTGCCAGCAGCTTTTTACAGGGAGAAGCAAACACCATATATTTT	CASSFLQGEANTIYF
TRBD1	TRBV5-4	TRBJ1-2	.	TGTGCCAGCAGCTTGGGACAGGGGACACTTAACTATGGCTACACCTTC	CASSLGQGTLNYGYTF
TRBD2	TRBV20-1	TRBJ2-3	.	TGCAGTGCTAGAGAAGCGGGGCCCCAGTATTTT	CSAREAGPQYF
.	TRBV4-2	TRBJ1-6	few	TGTGCCAGCAGCCTAGCGGCAACGACCTATAATTCACCCCTCCACTTT	CASSLAATTYNSPLHF
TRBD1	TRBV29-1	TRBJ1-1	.	TGCAGCGTTGATACAGGGGGGAGCACTGAAGCTTTCTTT	CSVDTGGSTEAFF
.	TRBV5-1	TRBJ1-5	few	TGCGCCAGCAGCCTCACGGGGAATGAGCCCCAGCATTTT	CASSLTGNEPQHF
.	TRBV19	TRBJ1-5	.	TGTGCCAGTAGTCCCCAACGGGGGCCCCAGCATTTT	CASSPQRGPQHF
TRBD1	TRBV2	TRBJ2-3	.	TGTGCCAGCCATATTGGACAGGGGGCTGGAGATACGCAGTATTTT	CASHIGQGAGDTQYF
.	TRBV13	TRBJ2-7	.	TGTGCCAGCAGCGCCGGGGTGGATAGCCCATCCTACGAGCAGTACTTC	CASSAGVDSPSYEQYF
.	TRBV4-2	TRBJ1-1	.	TGTGCCAGCAGCCAAGTGGGAGGAAACACTGAAGCTTTCTTT	CASSQVGGNTEAFF
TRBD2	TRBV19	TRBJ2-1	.	TGTGCCAGTAGCCTTCCCGGGCGGGGGGGCTCCTACAATGAGCAGTTCTTC	CASSLPGRGGSYNEQFF